The 14 T cell receptor beta chains given below trace back to one sample, sequenced in a study of radiation and T cells in renal cell carcinoma. Stated time point: baseline pretreatment blood. The treatment denotes: 15 Gy SBRT to primary tumor, nephrectomy 4 weeks later. The table came from immunoSEQ multiplex PCR; TCRdb's copy has only in-frame clones and leaves some out. The data hold about 130,000 clones, with 70% to 90% observed a single time. The sequencing here drew on blood, taken from a patient whose treatment included radiotherapy and nephrectomy. These receptors were taken from a woman between 50 and 59 years old with renal cell carcinoma.

V is TRBV5-1 and J is TRBJ1-1; 8 positions match TRBD1. The germline V gene has CDR1 SGHRS and CDR2 YFSETQ. V lost 0 bases to trimming and J lost 0 bases; unmatched junction nucleotides: 10. The CDR3 is 18 residues long. The DNA of the CDR3 is TGCGCCAGCAGCTTGGGGTACGGGACAGGTCTGTTGAACACTGAAGCTTTCTTT. It specifies CASSLGYGTGLLNTEAFF.

This clone was seen a single time. The genes are TRBV29-1 and TRBJ1-2; 9 bases are shared with TRBD1. Germline loops: CDR1 SQVTM, CDR2 ANQGSEA. The CDR3 is made up of 13 amino acids. Germline trimming cut 8 bases from V and 4 bases from J; bases unmatched to any gene: 8. The CDR3 here is CSIAQGARYGYTF. The DNA of the CDR3 is TGCAGCATAGCACAGGGGGCGCGCTATGGCTACACCTTC.

This clone has only a few counts. The CDR3 sequence is CASSMGPNTEAFF. CDR3 bases: TGTGCCAGTAGTATGGGTCCGAACACTGAAGCTTTCTTT. The chain links TRBV19 to TRBJ1-1; the D is unclear. Germline loops: CDR1 LNHDA, CDR2 SQIVND (reference sequence). V was cut by 3 bases and J by 1 base, with 6 bases left in between. The CDR3 contains 13 residues.

The rearrangement links TRBV6-1 to TRBJ1-3; D call uncertain. V was clipped by 3 bases and J by 0 bases, with 21 bases between them. The CDR3 is 19 amino acids. Looked up from germline, CDR1 is MNHNS and CDR2 is SASEGT. CDR3 residues: CASSEMAGLGGGSGNTIYF. The CDR3 DNA sequence: TGTGCCAGCAGTGAGATGGCGGGCCTGGGAGGAGGCTCTGGAAACACCATATATTTT.

This clone turned up a few times. The J gene is TRBJ1-1, the V gene TRBV9; no clear D. The CDR3 is 13 residues long. V shed 0 bases and J shed 4 bases, with 7 bases lying between them. Germline V lookup: CDR1 SGDLS, CDR2 YYNGEE. The CDR3 region has the DNA TGTGCCAGCAGCGTAGGGCAGTCCACTGAAGCTTTCTTT. Protein: CASSVGQSTEAFF.

The rearrangement links TRBV15 to TRBJ1-2; TRBD1 matches 10 bases. CDR1 and CDR2 (germline): LNHNV, YYDKDF (reference sequence). This CDR3 has 13 residues. Trimming at V came to 7 bases and at J to 5 bases, leaving 4 bases not matched to a gene. CDR3 protein: CATNRDRGYGYTF. The CDR3 region has the DNA TGTGCCACCAACAGGGACAGGGGTTATGGCTACACCTTC.

This chain uses TRBV7-3 with TRBJ2-3, with D maybe TRBD2 (5 bases). This CDR3 has 14 residues. The V gene lost 2 bases and the J gene lost 4 bases, with 10 bases spanning the gap. From germline, CDR1 is SGHTA and CDR2 FQGTGA. Written as DNA, the CDR3 is TGTGCCAGCAGCTTATCCCGGGATGCAGATACGCAGTATTTT. Translating gives CASSLSRDADTQYF.

J is TRBJ2-3 and V is TRBV6-1; possibly TRBD2 for D (6 bases). Germline V lookup: CDR1 MNHNS, CDR2 SASEGT. The CDR3 has 14 amino acids. V was pared by 8 bases and J by 4 bases, with 16 bases between. Here the CDR3 DNA reads TGTGCCAGCCGGAGGGGCTCAGAGGCAGATACGCAGTATTTT. This translates into CASRRGSEADTQYF.

The chain has TRBV5-1 and TRBJ2-6, with D tentatively TRBD2 (6 bases). V lost 3 bases to trimming and J lost 0 bases, with 10 bases between them. Germline V gives CDR1 SGHRS, CDR2 YFSETQ. This CDR3 is 16 amino acids long. The DNA of the CDR3 is TGCGCCAGCAGCTCCCAGGGAGGCTCTGGGGCCAACGTCCTGACTTTC. Its protein is CASSSQGGSGANVLTF.

This clone came up a few times. The chain uses TRBV5-1 and TRBJ1-1, with D maybe TRBD1 (6 bases). The CDR3 has 15 amino acids. The germline V gene encodes CDR1 SGHRS and CDR2 YFSETQ. V gave up 6 bases and J gave up 3 bases, with 18 bases separating them. CDR3 protein: CASTLGAGRDTEAFF. In DNA, the CDR3 is TGCGCCAGCACTCTGGGGGCAGGGAGGGACACTGAAGCTTTCTTT.

V and J are TRBV19 and TRBJ2-6, with D unclear. V lost 7 bases, J lost 0 bases, and 13 bases lay in between. The CDR3 sequence is 16 residues long. Germline CDR1 reads LNHDA; CDR2 reads SQIVND (reference sequence). CDR3 loop: CASKGSHYSGANVLTF. The DNA for the CDR3 is TGTGCCAGTAAGGGCAGCCACTACTCTGGGGCCAACGTCCTGACTTTC.

In DNA form, the CDR3 reads TGCAGCGTTGAAGACCCGACGGAATCTAACTATGGCTACACCTTC. Translating it yields CSVEDPTESNYGYTF. The rearrangement uses TRBV29-1 and TRBJ1-2, with unresolved D. The CDR3 is 15 residues long. The ends were cut back, 0 bases at V and 0 bases at J, with 11 bases in the middle. The germline gives CDR1 SQVTM, CDR2 ANQGSEA.

V and J are TRBV10-1 and TRBJ2-5; 12 bases map to TRBD2. V shed 6 bases and J 5 bases; nucleotides not matched to a gene: 13. CDR1 is WNHNN, CDR2 SYGVQD, per germline (reference sequence). The CDR3 is 17 residues long. The CDR3 coding sequence is TGCGCCAGCAGAGCCGGGACTAGCGGGTCCCTTCTGGAGACCCAGTACTTC. Protein: CASRAGTSGSLLETQYF.

The chain employs TRBV7-2 and TRBJ2-5; D possibly uses TRBD1 or TRBD2 (5 bases each). Germline CDR1 SGHTA, CDR2 FQGNSA. V lost 0 bases to trimming and J lost 5 bases, with 16 bases between them. The CDR3 runs 16 residues. CDR3 sequence reads: CASSLALAEGTETQYF. The CDR3 coding sequence is TGTGCCAGCAGCTTAGCGCTGGCCGAGGGGACGGAGACCCAGTACTTC. Looking up the rest from reference TRBV7-2 and TRBJ2-5 gives the full variable domain: GAGVSQSPSNKVTEKGKDVELRCDPISGHTALYWYRQSLGQGLEFLIYFQGNSAPDKSGLPSDRFSAERTGGSVSTLTIQRTQQEDSAVYLCASSLALAEGTETQYFGPGTRLLVL.